What follows describes a single T cell receptor (beta chain). Only in-frame clones appear in the TCRdb table, and some are missing; sequencing was by immunoSEQ multiplex PCR. Of around 300,000 clones in the sample, 86% are singletons; the top ten hold 3%. This sample was taken from a study of blood T cell repertoires in COVID-19. In the study overall: Acute and convalescent COVID-19 specimens originated in the United States, Italy and Spain.

The CDR3 totals 17 residues. Germline loops: CDR1 LGHNA, CDR2 YSLEER. V shed 0 bases, J shed 9 bases, and the junction held 14 bases outside the gene matches. The chain carries TRBV4-3 and TRBJ1-5, with TRBD1 matching over 7 bases. The sequenced sample consisted of peripheral blood. This receptor was identified in a woman in her thirties with active or convalescent COVID-19. As DNA, the CDR3 is TGCGCCAGCAGCCAAGAACCCCCGGGACAGAGCTCGGGGCCCCAGCATTTT. Its protein is CASSQEPPGQSSGPQHF.